This TCR beta chain was recorded in a study of synovial regulatory T cells in juvenile arthritis. iaTreg cells were HLA-DR+ Treg cells. The approximately eleven donors had active juvenile idiopathic arthritis, with 3 polyarticular and 8 oligoarticular cases. Study results and limitations: Inflammation-associated Treg cells in blood had less TCR diversity than the remaining blood Treg cells. Across patients, iaTreg TCR repertoires were mostly private, partly shared with synovial Teff and blood CPL.

The CDR3 has 13 residues. No DNA accompanies this entry. Germline V gives CDR1 WNHNN, CDR2 SYGVQD (reference sequence). Profiling relied on immunoSEQ multiplex PCR, and the TCRdb table lists in-frame clones only, not all of them. Found here are roughly 9,600 clones; the top ten clones hold around 1.7%. Comment on this clone: Its target is unknown.

The source of this sequence is a donor younger than 30 with juvenile idiopathic arthritis. The specimen sequenced was Treg cells from blood. Documented subset: HLA-DR+ inflammation-associated blood Treg cells. The chain links TRBV10-1 to TRBJ1-5; TCRdb proposes TRBD1, but this gene call is untestable without DNA. CDR3: CASSEGQGQPQHF.